This T cell receptor beta chain was sequenced for a study of blood T cell repertoires in COVID-19. Study as a whole: Acute and convalescent COVID-19 specimens originated in the United States, Italy and Spain.

Only in-frame clones appear in the TCRdb table, and some are missing; sequencing was by immunoSEQ multiplex PCR. Here the sample spans some 200,000 clones, around 87% being singletons. Germline CDR1 LNHNV, CDR2 YYDKDF (reference sequence). The CDR3 contains 18 residues. The V and J ends lost 0 bases and 3 bases, in that order; junction bases with no gene match: 5. This clone has just one count. The TCR was taken from a man aged 35-49 years with active or convalescent COVID-19. The sequencing input was peripheral blood. The V gene is TRBV15, the J gene TRBJ2-5; TRBD2 aligns across 15 bases. In nucleotides, the CDR3 is TGTGCCACCAGCAGAGATCCCGGACTAGCGGGGGGGGAAGAGACCCAGTACTTC. Its protein is CATSRDPGLAGGEETQYF.